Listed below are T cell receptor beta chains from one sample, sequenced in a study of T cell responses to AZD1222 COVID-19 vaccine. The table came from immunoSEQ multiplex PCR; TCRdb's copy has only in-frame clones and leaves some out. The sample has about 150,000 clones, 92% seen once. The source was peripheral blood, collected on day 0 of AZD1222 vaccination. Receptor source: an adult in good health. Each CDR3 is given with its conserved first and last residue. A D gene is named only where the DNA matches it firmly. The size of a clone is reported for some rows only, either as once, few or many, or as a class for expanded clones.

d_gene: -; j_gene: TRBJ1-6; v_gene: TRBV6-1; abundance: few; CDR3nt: TGTGCCAGCAGTGACAGACTGGACTGGGATTCACCCCTCCACTTT; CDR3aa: CASSDRLDWDSPLHF
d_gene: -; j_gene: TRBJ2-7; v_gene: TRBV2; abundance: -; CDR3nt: TGTGCCAGCAGTGCGGGGCAGTACTACGAGCAGTACTTC; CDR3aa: CASSAGQYYEQYF
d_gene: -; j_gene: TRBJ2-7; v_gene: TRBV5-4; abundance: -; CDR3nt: TGTGCCAGCAGCTTTTATAGCTCCTACGAGCAGTACTTC; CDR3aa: CASSFYSSYEQYF
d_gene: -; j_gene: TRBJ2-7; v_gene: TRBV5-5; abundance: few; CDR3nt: TGTGCCAGCAGCTTGGAGGTCGTCGTCGCATCTTACGAGCAGTACTTC; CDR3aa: CASSLEVVVASYEQYF
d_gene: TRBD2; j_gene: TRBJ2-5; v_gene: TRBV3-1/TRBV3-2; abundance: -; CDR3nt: TGTGCCAGCAGCCCCAGCGGGATCGGGACCCAGTACTTC; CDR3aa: CASSPSGIGTQYF
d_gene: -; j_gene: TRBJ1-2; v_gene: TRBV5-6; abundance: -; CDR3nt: TGTGCCAGCAGCCCCTGGGAGGTAACCAGGGACTATGGCTACACCTTC; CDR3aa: CASSPWEVTRDYGYTF
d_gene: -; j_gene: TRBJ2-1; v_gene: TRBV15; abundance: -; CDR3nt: TGTGCCACCAGCAGAGATACGGACTACCTTTACAATGAGCAGTTCTTC; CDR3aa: CATSRDTDYLYNEQFF
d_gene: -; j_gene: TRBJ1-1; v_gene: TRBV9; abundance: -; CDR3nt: TGTGCCAGCAGCGTAGCATCAGCAGGGCCGCTGAACACTGAAGCTTTCTTT; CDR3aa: CASSVASAGPLNTEAFF
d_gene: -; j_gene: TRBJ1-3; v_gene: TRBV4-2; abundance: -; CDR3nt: TGTGCCAGCAGCCAAGACACAGGGTTGGGTGGAAACACCATATATTTT; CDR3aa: CASSQDTGLGGNTIYF
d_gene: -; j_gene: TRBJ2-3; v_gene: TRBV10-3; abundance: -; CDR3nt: TGTGCCATCACATTCGGGGGCACAGATACGCAGTATTTT; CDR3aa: CAITFGGTDTQYF
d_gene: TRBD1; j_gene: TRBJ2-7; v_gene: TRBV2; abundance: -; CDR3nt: TGTGCCAGCAGTACCGGGACAGGGTGGGTAAACGAGCAGTACTTC; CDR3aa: CASSTGTGWVNEQYF
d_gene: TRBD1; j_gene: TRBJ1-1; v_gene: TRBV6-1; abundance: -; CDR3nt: TGTGCCAGCAGTGAACAGGGGGCTAGCACTGAAGCTTTCTTT; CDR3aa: CASSEQGASTEAFF
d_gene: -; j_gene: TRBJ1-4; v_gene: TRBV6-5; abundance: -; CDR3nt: TGTGCCAGCAGCCCCAGACCATGGGCTAATGAAAAACTGTTTTTT; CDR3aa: CASSPRPWANEKLFF
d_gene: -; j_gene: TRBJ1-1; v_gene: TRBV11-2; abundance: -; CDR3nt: TGTGCCAGCAGCTTAGGGCCTGGGACAAACACTGAAGCTTTCTTT; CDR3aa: CASSLGPGTNTEAFF
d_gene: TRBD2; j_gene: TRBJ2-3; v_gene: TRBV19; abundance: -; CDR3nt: TGTGCCAGTAGTACGACCGGGACTAGCAGGATAAGGGCGGCGGCTACGCAGTATTTT; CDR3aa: CASSTTGTSRIRAAATQYF
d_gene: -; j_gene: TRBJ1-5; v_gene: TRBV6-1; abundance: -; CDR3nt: TGTGCCAGCAGTGAAAAAGACAGGCGTCAGCCCCAGCATTTT; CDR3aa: CASSEKDRRQPQHF
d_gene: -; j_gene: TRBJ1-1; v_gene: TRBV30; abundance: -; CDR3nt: TGTGCCTGGAGCAGGGAACTAGAAGCTTTCTTT; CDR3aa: CAWSRELEAFF
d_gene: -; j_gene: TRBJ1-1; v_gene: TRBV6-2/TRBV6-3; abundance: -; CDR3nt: TGTGCCAGCAGTCTCGACGACAGAGCCACTGAAGCTTTCTTT; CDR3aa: CASSLDDRATEAFF
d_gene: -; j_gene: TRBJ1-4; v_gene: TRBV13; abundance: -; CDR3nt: TGTGCCAGCAGCTTGGTCGGGGGACGTGAAAAACTGTTTTTT; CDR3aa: CASSLVGGREKLFF
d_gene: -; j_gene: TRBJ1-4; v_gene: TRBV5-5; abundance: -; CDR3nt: TGTGCCAGCAGCTTGGAGGGTATCACTAATGAAAAACTGTTTTTT; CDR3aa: CASSLEGITNEKLFF
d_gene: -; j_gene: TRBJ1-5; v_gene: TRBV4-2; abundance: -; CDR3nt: TGTGCCAGCAGCCAAGATCTAGAACAGCCCCAGCATTTT; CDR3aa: CASSQDLEQPQHF
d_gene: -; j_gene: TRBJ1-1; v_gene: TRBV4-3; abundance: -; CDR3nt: TGCGCCAGCAGCCAAGATCCCGGGACCGAGATGAACACTGAAGCTTTCTTT; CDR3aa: CASSQDPGTEMNTEAFF
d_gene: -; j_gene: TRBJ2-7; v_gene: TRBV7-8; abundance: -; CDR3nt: TGTGCCAGCAGCTTGTGGGGGGCGAGCGCTTCTACTCACGAGCAGTACTTC; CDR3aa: CASSLWGASASTHEQYF
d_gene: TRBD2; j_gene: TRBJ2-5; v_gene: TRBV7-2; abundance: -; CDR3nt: TGTGCCAGCACTCCGCTAGCGGGGGGTTGGGAGACCCAGTACTTC; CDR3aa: CASTPLAGGWETQYF
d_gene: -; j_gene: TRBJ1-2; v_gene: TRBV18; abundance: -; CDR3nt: TGTGCCAGCTCCCCAAGCCTGGGGAATGGCTACACCTTC; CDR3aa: CASSPSLGNGYTF
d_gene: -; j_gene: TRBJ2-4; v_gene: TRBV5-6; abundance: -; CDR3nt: TGTGCCAGCAGCTTGTACCTCACCAACATTCAGTACTTC; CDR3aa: CASSLYLTNIQYF
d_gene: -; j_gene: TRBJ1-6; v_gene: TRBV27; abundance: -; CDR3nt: TGTGCCAGCAGGCGGGACTCCTATAATTCACCCCTCCACTTT; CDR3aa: CASRRDSYNSPLHF
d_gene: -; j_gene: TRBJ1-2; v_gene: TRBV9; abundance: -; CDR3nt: TGTGCCAGCAGCGTAGGTAGTCAGGGGCTCTATGGCTACACCTTC; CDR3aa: CASSVGSQGLYGYTF
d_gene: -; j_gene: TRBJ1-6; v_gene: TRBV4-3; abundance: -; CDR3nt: TGCGCCAGCAGCCAAGATCGGGGGGAGAGGGAATATAATTCACCCCTCCACTTT; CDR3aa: CASSQDRGEREYNSPLHF
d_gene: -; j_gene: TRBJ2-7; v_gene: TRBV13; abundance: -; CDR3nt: TGTGCCAGCAGCCGGACATCGGGTTGGTACGAGCAGTACTTC; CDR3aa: CASSRTSGWYEQYF
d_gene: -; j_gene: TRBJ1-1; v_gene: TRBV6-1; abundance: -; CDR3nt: TGTGCCAGCAGTGAAGGAGTCTATCTCATGAACACTGAAGCTTTCTTT; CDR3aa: CASSEGVYLMNTEAFF
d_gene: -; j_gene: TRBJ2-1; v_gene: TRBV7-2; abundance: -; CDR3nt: TGTGCCAGCAGTTCCGTCCCGGGCAGCAATGAGCAGTTCTTC; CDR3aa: CASSSVPGSNEQFF